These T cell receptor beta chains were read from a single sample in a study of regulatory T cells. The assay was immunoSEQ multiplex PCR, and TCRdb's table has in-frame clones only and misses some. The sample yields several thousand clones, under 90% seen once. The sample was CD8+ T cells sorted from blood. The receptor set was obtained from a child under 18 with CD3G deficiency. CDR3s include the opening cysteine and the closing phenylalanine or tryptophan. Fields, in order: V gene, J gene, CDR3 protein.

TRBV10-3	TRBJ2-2	CAISESRTGELFF
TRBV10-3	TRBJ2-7	CAISGPLNPEQYF
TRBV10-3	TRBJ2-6	CAISETRGGANVLTF
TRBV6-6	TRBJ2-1	CASSYGANEQFF
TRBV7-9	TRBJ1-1	CASSSTGVEAFF
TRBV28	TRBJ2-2	CASSRVGEAGELFF
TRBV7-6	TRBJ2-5	CASSLAGQAETQYF
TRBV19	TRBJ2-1	CASSSRDLLYNEQFF
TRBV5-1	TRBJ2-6	CASSPGRDGGANVLTF
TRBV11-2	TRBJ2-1	CASSPWGQGANEQFF
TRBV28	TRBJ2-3	CASTPFREGGIPGTSGRAVDTQYF
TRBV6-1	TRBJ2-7	CASSAGLLYEQYF
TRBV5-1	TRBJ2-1	CASSLGDREYNEQFF
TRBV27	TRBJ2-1	CASSLGSYNEQFF
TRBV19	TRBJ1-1	CASSIGQGTGTEAFF
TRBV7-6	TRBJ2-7	CASSLERGPSYEQYF
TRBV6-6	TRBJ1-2	CASSYSPRMGYGYTF
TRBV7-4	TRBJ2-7	CASSTSQGAEQYF
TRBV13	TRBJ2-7	CASSSGRTSGNYEQYF
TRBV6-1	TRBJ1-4	CASRERPRGGEKLFF
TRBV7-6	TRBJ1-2	CASSLAQGAVYGYTF
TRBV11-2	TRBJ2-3	CASSLGRAEADTQYF
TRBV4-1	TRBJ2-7	CASSQELTAEQYF
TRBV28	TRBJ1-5	CASSLQLYSNQPQHF
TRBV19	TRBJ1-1	CASSMSWGGDQNTEAFF
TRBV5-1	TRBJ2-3	CASSLGKADTQYF
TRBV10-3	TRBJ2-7	CAISENGNEQYF
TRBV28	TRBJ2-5	CASSSRQGPQKETQYF
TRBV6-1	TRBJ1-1	CASRGTYTEAFF
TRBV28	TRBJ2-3	CASSLSAMYPDTQYF
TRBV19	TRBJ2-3	CASTNWGRGTQYF
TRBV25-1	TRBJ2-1	CASSEGNEQFF
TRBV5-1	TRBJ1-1	CASSPTGGNTEAFF
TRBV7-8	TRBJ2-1	CASSPWGEGDNEQFF
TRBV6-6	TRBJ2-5	CASSLGPRETQYF
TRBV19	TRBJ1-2	CASGTGGSGYTF
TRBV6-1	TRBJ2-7	CASSETYSYEQYF
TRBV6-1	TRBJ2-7	CATLWQGDEQYF
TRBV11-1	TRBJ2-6	CASSVPGANVLTF
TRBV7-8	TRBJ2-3	CASSLAMSKSTDTQYF
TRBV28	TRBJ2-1	CASSLSSAVGNEQFF
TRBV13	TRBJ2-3	CASSLAGSSTDTQYF
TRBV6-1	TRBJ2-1	CASSEAGPNEQFF
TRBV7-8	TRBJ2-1	CASSLGASGNEQFF
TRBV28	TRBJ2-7	CASSPGTGSYEQYF